This TCR beta chain originates from a study of cytomegalovirus exposure and HLA in healthy donors. Whole-study results and caveats: Investigators reported more than 150 TCR beta chains as tied to cytomegalovirus. One cluster of highly shared sequence variants probably arose as a sequencing artifact. The CMV antigen specificity of a few CMV-associated chains was confirmed through in vitro analysis.

Trimming stripped 3 bases from V and 6 bases from J, with 6 bases between. CDR1 is LNHDA and CDR2 is SQIVND in the germline V gene (reference sequence). The CDR3 is made up of 12 amino acids. A word on this clone: Its cognate antigen is unknown.

With 60 Vbeta and 13 Jbeta primers, the PCR was carried out. As handled by the study authors: Unique TCR beta chains totaled some 80 million in a later count, with about 11 million of them shared. Method: immunoSEQ multiplex PCR; TCRdb's copy keeps in-frame clones and lacks some. Clonal size and the V and J genes are those of that table, whereas D and trimming came from the DNA. The sample lists 120,000 or so clones; 75% to 85% were seen once. The sequencing input was PBMCs. This receptor was obtained from a male donor in good health and CMV-seropositive. The chain has TRBV19 and TRBJ1-5; D remains ambiguous. CDR3 sequence (DNA): TGTGCCAGTAGTATCTCCTCTCAGCCCCAGCATTTT. It translates to CASSISSQPQHF.